This TCR beta chain was obtained from a study of T cells after posttransplantation cyclophosphamide. Concerning this clone: What it recognizes is unknown.

The germline V gene has CDR1 MGHRA and CDR2 YSYEKL. The CDR3 totals 17 residues. V lost 4 bases, J lost 4 bases, and 15 bases stayed unmatched. Method: immunoSEQ multiplex PCR; TCRdb's copy keeps in-frame clones and lacks some. The sample consists of under 75,000 clones, around 93% of them appearing once. Overall study findings and caveats: Skin or GI-infiltrating T cells shared few TRB sequences with blood. After PTCy, TRB diversity resembled that of CNI/methotrexate controls. Donor-recipient repertoire similarity was low at 1-2 months, rising over year one.

On the day of bone marrow donation, the related graft donor provided peripheral blood. The sequence derives from a woman aged 25 to 39 in good health and a related stem cell transplant donor. Sequencing input: PBMCs. This chain connects TRBV4-1 to TRBJ2-5; 7 bases are shared with TRBD2. CDR3 region: CASSRLRVTSVRETQYF. The CDR3 DNA reads as TGCGCCAGCAGCCGCCTCCGGGTAACTAGCGTGAGAGAGACCCAGTACTTC.